Below are 27 T cell receptor beta chains sequenced from a single sample in a study of T-cell reconstitution after alpha-beta-depleted transplantation in children. TCRbeta library preparation incorporated unique molecular identifiers. Via MiXCR, TCRdb re-called the PCR reads, giving one row per CDR3 protein. The sample shows a few hundred thousand distinct CDR3 sequences, approximately 13% of them seen only once. The material sequenced was PBMCs, mostly from graft donor cells, taken 360 days after TCRalphabeta/CD19-depleted stem cell transplant. The receptors were gathered from a male patient younger than 18 who had a stem cell transplant for acute myeloid leukemia, so the T cells may come from the graft donor.

This clonotype has more than one count but fewer than ten. The gene calls are TRBV4-2 and TRBJ1-4, with D tentatively TRBD1 (6 bases). CDR3 length: 15 amino acids. Trimming stripped 4 bases from V and 7 bases from J, with 16 bases between. CDR1 and CDR2 from the germline V gene are LGHNA and YNFKEQ. The CDR3 spells CASSPHTGMGEKLFF. CDR3 DNA: TGTGCCAGCAGCCCGCATACAGGGATGGGTGAAAAACTGTTTTTT.

V gene TRBV7-2 combines with J gene TRBJ2-1, with a possible D match to TRBD2 (7 bases). In germline, CDR1 is SGHTA, CDR2 FQGNSA. V lost 5 bases, J lost 9 bases, and 20 bases lay in between. The CDR3 loop spans 15 amino acids. The CDR3 sequence: CASSPGLVKGGEQFF. The CDR3 DNA reads as TGTGCCAGCAGCCCCGGACTAGTCAAGGGGGGTGAGCAGTTCTTC.

This clonotype was seen ten or more times. V usage is TRBV7-2 and J usage is TRBJ2-7; 10 bases align to TRBD1. V was pared by 1 base and J by 1 base, with 4 bases of the junction left unmatched. Per germline, CDR1 SGHTA and CDR2 FQGNSA. This CDR3 contains 16 residues. The CDR3 region has the DNA TGTGCCAGCAGCTTAGGACCGGGACAGGGGTCCTACGAGCAGTACTTC. It codes for CASSLGPGQGSYEQYF.

The chain has TRBV7-9 and TRBJ1-4; D remains unclear. This CDR3 comprises 15 residues. V was shortened by 3 bases and J by 0 bases, with 8 bases between the two germline ends. CDR1 is SEHNR, CDR2 FQNEAQ, per germline (reference sequence). The CDR3 loop is CASSFLAATNEKLFF. The CDR3, as DNA: TGTGCCAGCAGCTTTCTTGCTGCAACTAATGAAAAACTGTTTTTT.

This clonotype showed up just a few times. The rearrangement uses TRBV4-2 and TRBJ2-7, with a weak D call TRBD1 (6 bases). V lost 4 bases to trimming and J lost 1 base, with 14 bases between them. There are 15 residues in the CDR3. The V gene's germline CDR1 is LGHNA and CDR2 YNFKEQ. CDR3 DNA: TGTGCCAGCAGCCGAAGTTGGGACACTTCCTACGAGCAGTACTTC. Amino acid sequence: CASSRSWDTSYEQYF.

This clonotype has just a few counts. The chain employs TRBV11-1 and TRBJ2-7; D is ambiguous. The germline V gene has CDR1 SGHAT and CDR2 FQDESV (reference sequence). This CDR3 has 13 amino acids. Trimming shortened V by 4 bases and J by 2 bases, and 9 bases separated the two germline ends. CDR3: CASSSFATYEQYF. Here the CDR3 DNA reads TGTGCCAGCAGCTCTTTTGCAACCTACGAGCAGTACTTC.

In its sample, this clonotype was seen a few times. This chain uses TRBV20-1 with TRBJ2-6; TRBD2 matches at 14 bases. The ends lost 2 bases at V and 3 bases at J; junction bases unmatched: 6. The germline CDR1 and CDR2 sequences are DFQATT and SNEGSKA (reference sequence). This CDR3 region has 18 residues. CDR3 amino acids: CSARLGLAGGDGANVLTF. The CDR3 nucleotides are TGCAGTGCTAGACTCGGACTAGCGGGAGGTGATGGGGCCAACGTCCTGACTTTC.

There are a few counts of this clonotype. The J gene is TRBJ2-5, the V gene TRBV7-2; 9 bases align to TRBD1. In germline, CDR1 is SGHTA, CDR2 FQGNSA. Trimming removed 5 bases from V and 4 bases from J; junction bases left unmatched: 14. The CDR3 loop spans 17 amino acids. CDR3 sequence reads: CASSSGTGSVFTETQYF. The CDR3 nucleotides are TGTGCCAGCAGCAGCGGGACAGGGAGTGTCTTTACAGAGACCCAGTACTTC.

This chain connects TRBV15 to TRBJ2-1; D is possibly TRBD1 (5 bases). The CDR3 sequence is 17 residues long. Germline CDR1 LNHNV, CDR2 YYDKDF (reference sequence). Between the trimmed V and J ends, which lost 0 bases and 6 bases, there was a span of 18 bases. The CDR3 DNA reads TGTGCCACCAGCAGAGATCAGGGCTACGAGACCCTCAATGAGCAGTTCTTC. This encodes CATSRDQGYETLNEQFF.

CDR3 in DNA: TGTGCCAGCAGTTTAGCCCTGAGGGCCTACGAGCAGTACTTC. This translates into CASSLALRAYEQYF. This chain joins TRBV27 and TRBJ2-7; D possibly corresponds to TRBD2 (5 bases). CDR3 length equals 14 residues. The germline gives CDR1 MNHEY, CDR2 SMNVEV (reference sequence). V was clipped by 2 bases and J by 2 bases, with 10 bases between them.

The V and J genes are TRBV2 and TRBJ2-7; tentatively, D is TRBD1 or TRBD2 (5 bases each). Trimming shortened V by 9 bases and J by 0 bases, and 12 bases separated the two germline ends. The length of the CDR3 is 13 residues. Germline values: CDR1 SNHLY, CDR2 FYNNEI. CDR3 residues: CARGTRSSYEQYF. In nucleotides, the CDR3 is TGTGCCAGAGGGACGAGGAGCTCCTACGAGCAGTACTTC.

This clonotype showed up many times. The rearrangement links TRBV4-3 to TRBJ2-7; TRBD2 agrees at 10 bases. The CDR3 is made up of 20 amino acids. Trimming removed 1 base from V and 0 bases from J; junction bases left unmatched: 15. The germline CDR1 and CDR2 sequences are LGHNA and YSLEER. The CDR3 region has the DNA TGCGCCAGCAGCCAAGGGGCTAGCGGGAGCATGGGGATAAGCTCCTACGAGCAGTACTTC. This encodes CASSQGASGSMGISSYEQYF.

This clonotype occurred a few times. The chain employs TRBV9 and TRBJ2-5; unclear D gene. The V end was cut by 0 bases, the J end by 0 bases, with 9 bases between. Germline CDR1 and CDR2: SGDLS and YYNGEE. The CDR3 spans 15 residues. The CDR3 nucleotides read TGTGCCAGCAGCGTAGCTGATAGCTACCAAGAGACCCAGTACTTC. This codes for CASSVADSYQETQYF. The full variable domain, with the rest looked up from reference TRBV9 and TRBJ2-5, is DSGVTQTPKHLITATGQRVTLRCSPRSGDLSVYWYQQSLDQGLQFLIQYYNGEERAKGNILERFSAQQFPDLHSELNLSSLELGDSALYFCASSVADSYQETQYFGPGTRLLVL.

In its sample, this clonotype was seen a few times. The chain combines TRBV7-3 with TRBJ2-1, with D perhaps being TRBD1 or TRBD2 (6 bases each). The germline V and J ends were trimmed by 5 bases and 9 bases, with 14 bases remaining between them. Germline V gene data show CDR1 as SGHTA and CDR2 as FQGTGA. This CDR3 has 13 amino acids. CDR3 coding DNA: TGTGCCAGCAGCCTATGGGGGGCTAGTGAGCAGTTCTTC. This codes for CASSLWGASEQFF.

V is TRBV20-1 and J is TRBJ2-7; 15 bases line up with TRBD2. This CDR3 is built from 17 residues. V gave up 3 bases and J gave up 2 bases; unmatched junction bases: 8. The germline V gene has CDR1 DFQATT and CDR2 SNEGSKA (reference sequence). CDR3 DNA: TGCAGTGCTAGTCCCCCGGGACTAGCGGGAGGAGCCTACGAGCAGTACTTC. This sequence encodes CSASPPGLAGGAYEQYF.

This sequence joins TRBV4-3 and TRBJ2-1, with 9 bases matching TRBD2. This CDR3 contains 16 residues. The ends lost 3 bases at V and 1 base at J; junction bases unmatched: 4. Germline V lookup: CDR1 LGHNA, CDR2 YSLEER. CDR3 DNA sequence: TGCGCCAGCAGCCACTTAGCGGGAGAATCCTACAATGAGCAGTTCTTC. Its protein is CASSHLAGESYNEQFF.

CDR3 nucleotides: TGTGCCACCAGTGATGGGAAGACAGGGGCCAACACAGATACGCAGTATTTT. Encoded protein: CATSDGKTGANTDTQYF. This rearrangement joins TRBV24-1 to TRBJ2-3; the match to TRBD1 covers 8 bases. The CDR3 covers 17 residues. Germline values: CDR1 KGHDR, CDR2 SFDVKD. V was clipped by 3 bases and J by 2 bases; unmatched bases: 9.

At least ten counts were recorded for this clonotype. The chain is built from TRBV6-1 and TRBJ2-1; D is ambiguous. Trimming took 0 bases from V and 12 from J, leaving 12 bases between them. Germline CDR1 and CDR2: MNHNS and SASEGT. The CDR3 covers 13 residues. CDR3 sequence: CASSEADLIGQFF. In nucleotides, the CDR3 is TGTGCCAGCAGTGAAGCTGATCTCATTGGGCAGTTCTTC.

The J gene is TRBJ2-5, the V gene TRBV7-3, with D perhaps matching TRBD2 (7 bases). The CDR3 covers 15 residues. Per the germline V gene, CDR1 is SGHTA and CDR2 is FQGTGA. V gave up 5 bases and J gave up 5 bases, with 18 bases separating them. The CDR3 sequence: CASSQRGGFQETQYF. The DNA of the CDR3 is TGTGCCAGCAGCCAGAGGGGGGGTTTTCAGGAGACCCAGTACTTC.

This clonotype has more than one count but fewer than ten. J is TRBJ2-5 and V is TRBV29-1; D might be TRBD2 (5 bases). This CDR3 comprises 18 residues. Germline V gives CDR1 SQVTM, CDR2 ANQGSEA. V was shortened by 4 bases and J by 2 bases, with 26 bases between the two germline ends. DNA of the CDR3: TGCAGCGTTGGATCTATGCCTTATGCGGTACTAGTGCAAGAGACCCAGTACTTC. It translates to CSVGSMPYAVLVQETQYF.

This clonotype was counted at least ten times. The rearrangement links TRBV28 to TRBJ2-7, with a possible D match to TRBD2 (5 bases). Germline V gene lookup returns CDR1 MDHEN and CDR2 SYDVKM. Deletions cut 3 bases from V and 0 bases from J, with 12 bases between. CDR3 length: 15 amino acids. The chain's CDR3 is CASSFTRLLSYEQYF. Written as DNA, the CDR3 is TGTGCCAGCAGTTTCACTAGGCTCCTCTCCTACGAGCAGTACTTC.

The J gene is TRBJ2-7, the V gene TRBV5-1; 15 nucleotides line up with TRBD2. The CDR3 contains 16 residues. Trimming at V came to 0 bases and at J to 7 bases, leaving 5 bases not matched to a gene. Germline V gene data show CDR1 as SGHRS and CDR2 as YFSETQ. CDR3 protein: CASSLVGLAGGQEQYF. The CDR3 nucleotides are TGCGCCAGCAGCTTGGTGGGACTAGCGGGAGGTCAAGAGCAGTACTTC.

The CDR3: CASTPWADTQYF. The DNA for the CDR3 is TGTGCCAGCACCCCCTGGGCAGATACGCAGTATTTT. The chain joins TRBV7-9 to TRBJ2-3; unclear D gene. The CDR3 is 12 residues long. Germline CDR1 SEHNR, CDR2 FQNEAQ (reference sequence). V was trimmed by 7 bases and J by 4 bases, leaving 9 bases between them.

The V gene is TRBV20-1, the J gene TRBJ2-7; possibly TRBD1 for D (6 bases). This CDR3 has 14 residues. V lost 1 base, J lost 0 bases, and 10 bases lay in between. Germline-derived CDR1 and CDR2 are DFQATT and SNEGSKA (reference sequence). The CDR3 bases are TGCAGTGCTAGAGTGGACAGCAGCTCCTACGAGCAGTACTTC. It encodes CSARVDSSSYEQYF.

The V call is TRBV4-2, the J call TRBJ2-7, with 15 positions matching TRBD2. The CDR3 spans 19 residues. The J segment lost 4 bases and the V segment lost 3 bases, leaving 13 bases of the junction unmatched. Germline V CDR1 and CDR2: LGHNA, YNFKEQ. As DNA, the CDR3 is TGTGCCAGCAGCCACCTAGGGCTTGGACTAGCGGGAGGGGGTTACGAGCAGTACTTC. Protein: CASSHLGLGLAGGGYEQYF.

A few counts support this clonotype. The genes are TRBV7-2 and TRBJ2-2; a weak D match, TRBD1 (6 bases). This CDR3 is built from 17 residues. Per germline, CDR1 SGHTA and CDR2 FQGNSA. Trimming removed 6 bases from V and 4 bases from J, with 21 bases in between. This CDR3 is CASSTKGRGSSTGELFF. For the CDR3, the DNA is TGTGCCAGCAGTACTAAGGGCAGGGGATCGAGCACCGGGGAGCTGTTTTTT.

This sequence joins TRBV11-1 and TRBJ2-5; 10 bases are shared with TRBD2. The CDR3 totals 16 residues. V lost 1 base to trimming and J lost 5 bases; unmatched junction nucleotides: 7. CDR1 and CDR2 from the germline V gene are SGHAT and FQDESV (reference sequence). The CDR3 DNA sequence: TGTGCCAGCAGCTTAGAACTAGCGGGGAGGTGGGAGACCCAGTACTTC. Protein product: CASSLELAGRWETQYF.